This TCR beta chain was sequenced in a study of radiotherapy plus CTLA-4 blockade in lung cancer. Here immunoSEQ multiplex PCR was the method, and the copy in TCRdb shows in-frame clones only, minus some. The profile covers 40,000 to 45,000 clones, with 65% to 75% appearing a single time and 9.8% taken by the ten largest. The CDR3 consists of 15 residues. Germline assignment: CDR1 MNHEY and CDR2 SMNVEV (reference sequence). With V trimmed by 6 bases and J by 7 bases, 13 bases remained unmatched. People whose metastatic non-small-cell lung cancer was chemo-refractory got focal radiation along with CTLA-4 blockade by ipilimumab.

Sample: peripheral blood, taken from a patient treated with radiotherapy plus ipilimumab. The TCR was taken from a human donor with non-small cell lung cancer who had stable disease on radiotherapy plus ipilimumab. The chain couples TRBV27 to TRBJ2-7, with 9 bases fitting TRBD1. The CDR3 reads CASSRLGQGSREQYF. The CDR3 coding sequence is TGTGCCAGCAGCCGCCTTGGACAGGGGAGTAGAGAGCAGTACTTC.